This T cell receptor (beta chain) was sequenced during a study of CDR3 diversity in severe acne. TCRdb re-analysed the PCR reads in MiXCR, keeping a single row per CDR3 protein. The repertoire holds roughly 100,000 distinct CDR3 sequences, with 51% as singletons. This CDR3 has 15 amino acids. Trimming cost V 7 bases and J 6 bases; bases outside gene matches: 7. Per germline, CDR1 MDHEN and CDR2 SYDVKM. This clonotype was recorded a few times. Sequencing was performed on blood. The receptor comes from a male donor with acne. This sequence joins TRBV28 and TRBJ2-3; 13 bases align to TRBD2. Here the CDR3 DNA reads TGTGCCAGCAAACTAGGACTAGCGGGAGTGGATACGCAGTATTTT. This translates into CASKLGLAGVDTQYF.